This record looks at one T cell receptor beta chain sequence and its context. The Seattle patients, enrolled during active infection, were followed longitudinally. This record belongs to a study of blood T cell repertoires in COVID-19. Study information: Sources were T cells, B-cell-depleted T cells, or PBMCs; the material itself was cDNA or gDNA.

In the authors' methods: It was from reference gene primer amplification that nucleated cell counts were estimated. The repertoire was sequenced with immunoSEQ multiplex PCR; TCRdb's copy has only in-frame clones and lacks some. V and J calls and clone size are given by that table; D and trimming were obtained from the DNA. This table has over 150,000 clones, over 70% appearing once. CDR1 is LNHDA and CDR2 is SQIVND in the germline V gene (reference sequence). CDR3 size: 15 residues. The V end lost 2 bases, the J end lost 2 bases, and 13 bases lay between the germline ends. The clonotype was recovered from a woman in her thirties or forties with COVID-19, enrolled during active disease. The rearrangement links TRBV19 to TRBJ2-7, with D tentatively TRBD1 (5 bases). Sequenced input: peripheral blood. Here the CDR3 reads CASSIWGGDTYEQYF. Here the CDR3 DNA reads TGTGCCAGTAGTATATGGGGCGGAGATACCTACGAGCAGTACTTC.